This is a list of T cell receptor beta chains from one sample in a study of T cell repertoires in cytomegalovirus infection. The antigens these receptors bind are not known. TCRdb processed the reads anew with MiXCR; each CDR3 protein has one entry. The repertoire includes roughly 90,000 distinct CDR3 sequences, 29% of them detected once, and approximately 71% sits in the top ten. The sample here was CD8+ T cells from cultured PBMCs, taken from culture after CMV antigen stimulation. The receptors here all came from a human donor in good health (CMV status not recorded). Some clones in this sample may be carry-over from other donors' samples. CDR3s include the opening cysteine and the closing phenylalanine or tryptophan. The order of the fields is J gene, clone size, D gene, V gene, CDR3 DNA, CDR3 protein. The D gene is left open where the match is weak. The size entry is marked missing in some rows and otherwise reads once, few, many or a size class.

J: TRBJ2-3; size: NA; D: NA; V: TRBV20-1; DNA: TGCAGTGCTAGAGCGGGGGTGGGGACAGATACGCAGTATTTT; CDR3: CSARAGVGTDTQYF
J: TRBJ2-5; size: few; D: NA; V: TRBV12-5; DNA: TGTGCTAGTGGTTGGGGGGATGAAGAGACCCAGTACTTC; CDR3: CASGWGDEETQYF
J: TRBJ2-3; size: NA; D: NA; V: TRBV5-4; DNA: TGTGCCAGCAGCTGGGGGGCGCTCGACACAGATACGCAGTATTTT; CDR3: CASSWGALDTDTQYF
J: TRBJ2-1; size: many; D: NA; V: TRBV11-2; DNA: TGTGCCAGCAGCTCTGGACTTGGTTCCTACAATGAGCAGTTCTTC; CDR3: CASSSGLGSYNEQFF
J: TRBJ2-3; size: NA; D: TRBD2; V: TRBV11-2; DNA: TGTGCCAGCAGCTGGATTCGGACTAGCGGGAGGGCCTTGTCGCCAGATACGCAGTATTTT; CDR3: CASSWIRTSGRALSPDTQYF
J: TRBJ2-7; size: NA; D: TRBD1; V: TRBV6-2/TRBV6-3; DNA: TGTGCCAGCGGACAGGGTGAGGCCTACGAGCAGTACTTC; CDR3: CASGQGEAYEQYF
J: TRBJ2-3; size: NA; D: TRBD2; V: TRBV7-2; DNA: TGTGCCAGCAGCTTAGGGACTAGCGGGGGGGGGGTGTATACGCAGTATTTT; CDR3: CASSLGTSGGGVYTQYF
J: TRBJ2-7; size: NA; D: NA; V: TRBV29-1; DNA: TGCAGCGTTGAGACCGCCTACGAGCAGTACTTC; CDR3: CSVETAYEQYF
J: TRBJ1-3; size: many; D: NA; V: TRBV12-3/TRBV12-4; DNA: TGTGCCAGCAGTCAACAGGGCTCTGGAAACACCATATATTTT; CDR3: CASSQQGSGNTIYF
J: TRBJ1-1; size: few; D: NA; V: TRBV28; DNA: TGTGCCAGCAGTCCAGACACGTTCATGAACACTGAAGCTTTCTTT; CDR3: CASSPDTFMNTEAFF
J: TRBJ2-7; size: NA; D: TRBD1; V: TRBV4-2; DNA: TGTGCCAGCAGCCAACAAAACAGGGGTCCGTACGAGCAGTACTTC; CDR3: CASSQQNRGPYEQYF
J: TRBJ2-7; size: NA; D: NA; V: TRBV7-9; DNA: TGTGTCAGCAGCTCAGCGGGTGAATCCTACGAGCAGTACTTC; CDR3: CVSSSAGESYEQYF
J: TRBJ2-3; size: few; D: NA; V: TRBV11-2; DNA: TGTGCCAGCAGCTTAGTGACTCCCAGGGATACGCAGTATTTT; CDR3: CASSLVTPRDTQYF
J: TRBJ2-5; size: NA; D: TRBD2; V: TRBV12-3/TRBV12-4; DNA: TGTGCCAGCAGAGAGGGACTAGCCCCTCGGGAGACCCAGTACTTC; CDR3: CASREGLAPRETQYF
J: TRBJ2-2; size: few; D: NA; V: TRBV7-9; DNA: TGTGCCAGCGCCTCCCCCCTAGGGGTGAACACCGGGGAGCTGTTTTTT; CDR3: CASASPLGVNTGELFF
J: TRBJ2-1; size: few; D: TRBD2; V: TRBV27; DNA: TGTGCCAGCCGGCCCAGCGGGGGGAAGAATGAGCAGTTCTTC; CDR3: CASRPSGGKNEQFF
J: TRBJ1-1; size: NA; D: NA; V: TRBV12-3/TRBV12-4; DNA: TGTGCCAGCAGTTCCTTGGAGACGAACACTGAAGCTTTCTTT; CDR3: CASSSLETNTEAFF